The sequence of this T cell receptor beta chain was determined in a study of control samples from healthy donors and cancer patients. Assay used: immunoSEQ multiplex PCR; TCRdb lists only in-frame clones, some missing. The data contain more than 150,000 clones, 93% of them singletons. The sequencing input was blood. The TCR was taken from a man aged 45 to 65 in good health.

The CDR3 DNA reads TGTGCCAGCAGCTTAAACAGGGGAGGTGAGCAGTACTTC. Residues: CASSLNRGGEQYF. The chain recombines TRBV5-6 with TRBJ2-7; D is perhaps TRBD1 (7 bases). CDR3 size: 13 residues. Per the germline V gene, CDR1 is SGHDT and CDR2 is YYEEEE. V was trimmed by 2 bases and J by 7 bases, leaving 13 bases between them.